The rows below give T cell receptor beta chains drawn from one sample of a study of T-cell memory formation after mild COVID-19. TCRdb called the 5' RACE reads again in MiXCR, with one record for every CDR3 protein. The sample lists about 82,000 distinct CDR3 sequences, about 15% seen once, with approximately 39% in the top ten. Sequencing was done on a sample of PBMCs or a T cell subset sorted from them (not recorded which). The receptors here all came from a man younger than 30 who had mild COVID-19 (a few samples of this study predate the infection). Cell type and time point are not known. Both conserved end residues are part of each CDR3. Each record gives: clone size, D gene, V gene, J gene, CDR3 DNA, CDR3 protein. The D gene is left open where the match is weak. For some rows the clone size is stated as once, few or many, or as a class when expanded; others skip it.

NA	NA	TRBV29-1	TRBJ2-7	TGCAGCGCGAGTTTCGACTACGAGCAGTACTTC	CSASFDYEQYF
few	NA	TRBV6-5	TRBJ2-1	TGTGCCAGCAGTTACGACGGAAGAAATGAGCAGTTCTTC	CASSYDGRNEQFF
few	NA	TRBV5-5	TRBJ2-7	TGTGCCAGCAGCTTGGGAAGGGGAGCTTCCTACGAGCAGTACTTC	CASSLGRGASYEQYF
few	TRBD2	TRBV9	TRBJ2-2	TGTGCCAGCAGCATCGGACTAGCGGGGGGTCCCGTTCGTGGCACCGGGGAGCTGTTTTTT	CASSIGLAGGPVRGTGELFF
few	NA	TRBV6-2/TRBV6-3	TRBJ2-3	TGTGCCAGCAGCCCGGCCACGAGAGTCACAGATACGCAGTATTTT	CASSPATRVTDTQYF
NA	TRBD2	TRBV2	TRBJ2-7	TGTGCCAGCGGTGAAGGGCTAGCGGGCATGTTGCAGTACTTC	CASGEGLAGMLQYF
few	NA	TRBV5-1	TRBJ1-4	TGCGCCAGCAGCGCCCATACAGAGATAGGAGAAAAACTGTTTTTT	CASSAHTEIGEKLFF
NA	NA	TRBV12-5	TRBJ1-2	TGTGCTAGTGGTCTGCAGGGAGCCTCCAACTATGGCTACACCTTC	CASGLQGASNYGYTF
NA	TRBD1	TRBV20-1	TRBJ1-6	TGCAGTGCTAGAGATCTTGAGGGACAGGGAAGCTCACCCCTCCACTTT	CSARDLEGQGSSPLHF
many	TRBD2	TRBV15	TRBJ2-1	TGTGCCACCAGCAGGGTGAGCGGGGGGGCTTACAATGAGCAGTTCTTC	CATSRVSGGAYNEQFF
many	NA	TRBV7-4	TRBJ2-2	TGTGCCAGCAGCTTCCCTCGCACCGGGGAGCTGTTTTTT	CASSFPRTGELFF
NA	NA	TRBV27	TRBJ2-5	TGTGCCAGCAGCCTCCGGGCCCAAGAGACCCAGTACTTC	CASSLRAQETQYF
few	NA	TRBV7-9	TRBJ2-1	TGTGCCAGCAGCTTAGCCGGTCCCCACAATGAGCAGTTCTTC	CASSLAGPHNEQFF
NA	TRBD1	TRBV4-1	TRBJ1-2	TGCGCCAGCAGGGCGCGTGACAGGGTTAACTATGGCTACACCTTC	CASRARDRVNYGYTF